A selection of T cell receptor beta chains follows, all from one sample in a study of blood T cell repertoires in COVID-19. Data came from immunoSEQ multiplex PCR; TCRdb stores just in-frame clones and leaves some out. The sample includes about 110,000 clones, about four fifths of them seen just once. The material sequenced was peripheral blood. The receptors originated from a woman in her 70s with acute or convalescent COVID-19. Both conserved end residues are part of each CDR3. A D gene is named only where the DNA matches it firmly. Rows give clone size only sometimes, using once, few, many, or a class for an expanded clone.

J gene,D gene,V gene,clone size,CDR3 DNA,CDR3 protein
TRBJ2-7,NA,TRBV5-6,NA,TGTGCCAGCAGCTTGGGCCCCCCGTCCAGGAGGGATTACGAGCAGTACTTC,CASSLGPPSRRDYEQYF
TRBJ2-3,NA,TRBV7-3,NA,TGTGCCAGCAGCCGTAACGCCGGGGGCACAGATACGCAGTATTTT,CASSRNAGGTDTQYF
TRBJ1-1,TRBD1,TRBV19,NA,TGTGCCAGTAGTATTAACAGGGGGCGGATTTCCAACACTGAAGCTTTCTTT,CASSINRGRISNTEAFF
TRBJ2-7,TRBD1,TRBV11-3,NA,TGTGCCAGCAGCCCTCGGACAGGAACCTACGAGCAGTACTTC,CASSPRTGTYEQYF
TRBJ1-5,NA,TRBV4-1,NA,TGCGCCAGCAGCCAAGACAGGGGCTTGGGTCAGCCCCAGCATTTT,CASSQDRGLGQPQHF
TRBJ1-6,TRBD1,TRBV6-5,few,TGTGCCAGCGCAGGGGGCGTTGGTAATTCACCCCTCCACTTT,CASAGGVGNSPLHF
TRBJ2-1,TRBD2,TRBV2,NA,TGTGCCAGCAGGAGGACTAGCGGGAGCACGGGGAATGAGCAGTTCTTC,CASRRTSGSTGNEQFF
TRBJ1-2,NA,TRBV4-3,NA,TGCGCCAGCAGCTTTGGCACAGGCGGGGGCTATGGCTACACCTTC,CASSFGTGGGYGYTF
TRBJ1-4,TRBD1,TRBV28,NA,TGTGCCAGCGAAACAACAGGGGAGGAGGAAAAACTGTTTTTT,CASETTGEEEKLFF
TRBJ2-7,NA,TRBV19,once,TGTGCCAGTAGTTCCACCGGGAGGGGGCTCGCCTACGAGCAGTACTTC,CASSSTGRGLAYEQYF
TRBJ2-1,TRBD1,TRBV7-6,NA,TGTGCCAGCAGCTTGGGACAGTTAACCAATGAGCAGTTCTTC,CASSLGQLTNEQFF
TRBJ2-5,NA,TRBV4-3,NA,TGCGCCAGCAGCCAAGATTTGGGCAAACAAGAGACCCAGTACTTC,CASSQDLGKQETQYF
TRBJ1-2,NA,TRBV28,NA,TGTGCCAGCATTAAACAGGGAAGAGGCTATGGCTACACCTTC,CASIKQGRGYGYTF
TRBJ1-2,NA,TRBV3-1/TRBV3-2,many,TGTGCCAGCAGCCAAGGACATAACTATGGCTACACCTTC,CASSQGHNYGYTF
TRBJ2-5,TRBD1,TRBV5-1,NA,TGCGCCAGCAGCCCGCCGGGACAGGGGGGAGAGACCCAGTACTTC,CASSPPGQGGETQYF
TRBJ1-5,NA,TRBV2,NA,TGTGCCAGCAGTGACTTTTCGGGAGGGCAGCCCCAGCATTTT,CASSDFSGGQPQHF
TRBJ1-5,NA,TRBV6-5,NA,TGTGCCAGCAGTCAGGGTATTGTGGACAATCAGCCCCAGCATTTT,CASSQGIVDNQPQHF
TRBJ2-1,NA,TRBV18,NA,TGTGCCAGCTCACCCTCTCTAGGGGGCAATGAGCAGTTCTTC,CASSPSLGGNEQFF
TRBJ2-4,NA,TRBV3-1/TRBV3-2,NA,TGTGCCAGCAGCCAAGGAGATGCAGGGATGTTTACCAAAAACATTCAGTACTTC,CASSQGDAGMFTKNIQYF
TRBJ1-2,NA,TRBV11-2,NA,TGTGCCAGCAGCTTAAGGAGGGTTTTAACTAACTATGGCTACACCTTC,CASSLRRVLTNYGYTF
TRBJ2-3,NA,TRBV7-9,NA,TGTGCCAGCAGCTTAGCCGGGGGTCAGGATACGCAGTATTTT,CASSLAGGQDTQYF
TRBJ2-5,TRBD2,TRBV19,NA,TGTGCCAGTAGTAGCGGGGGGGCAGGGGAGGAGACCCAGTACTTC,CASSSGGAGEETQYF
TRBJ2-5,TRBD1,TRBV4-2,NA,TGTGCCAGCAGCCACAACCCTTTACAGGGGGCCAGGGAGACCCAGTACTTC,CASSHNPLQGARETQYF
TRBJ1-1,NA,TRBV2,NA,TGTGCCAGCAGGGTAAGACAGCATGAAGCTTTCTTT,CASRVRQHEAFF
TRBJ1-2,TRBD1,TRBV25-1,many,TGTGCCAGCCATGGACAGGGGGCCTCTCACGTGGGTGGCTACACCTTC,CASHGQGASHVGGYTF
TRBJ1-2,NA,TRBV28,few,TGTGCCAGCAGCTACGGGGGTACGGATGGCTACACCTTC,CASSYGGTDGYTF
TRBJ1-3,NA,TRBV9,NA,TGTGCCAGCAGCGTAGTCCCCGGAGGTGAAGGGCGAAACACCATATATTTT,CASSVVPGGEGRNTIYF
TRBJ2-2,TRBD2,TRBV4-2,NA,TGTGCCAGCAGCCCATTGGGTACTAGCGGAAACACCGGGGAGCTGTTTTTT,CASSPLGTSGNTGELFF
TRBJ1-1,NA,TRBV6-2/TRBV6-3,NA,TGTGCCAGTAGACCTGCCAGGTTTCCGAACACTGAAGCTTTCTTT,CASRPARFPNTEAFF
TRBJ1-5,NA,TRBV6-5,NA,TGTGCCAGCAGTTATCCCAATTCTCGAGACAATCAGCCCCAGCATTTT,CASSYPNSRDNQPQHF
TRBJ1-5,NA,TRBV6-6,NA,TGTGCCAGCAGTGGTTCAGGGGGCAATCAGCCCCAGCATTTT,CASSGSGGNQPQHF
TRBJ2-1,TRBD2,TRBV4-2,NA,TGTGCCAGCAGCCACGAAATAGCGGGAGGAAGGGAGCAGTTCTTC,CASSHEIAGGREQFF
TRBJ2-5,TRBD2,TRBV5-6,NA,TGTGCCAGCAGCTTTCGAGCGGGGACTCAAGAGACCCAGTACTTC,CASSFRAGTQETQYF
TRBJ1-4,TRBD1,TRBV5-1,NA,TGCGCCAGCAGAGCAACAGGGGTAAATGAAAAACTGTTTTTT,CASRATGVNEKLFF
TRBJ1-1,NA,TRBV4-1,NA,TGCGCCAGCAGCCAAGATAGGACTGGAGCTTTCTTT,CASSQDRTGAFF
TRBJ1-2,TRBD1,TRBV9,few,TGTGCCAGCAGCGACCCGCGGACAGGGGGCTTTGGCTACACCTTC,CASSDPRTGGFGYTF
TRBJ2-7,TRBD2,TRBV28,NA,TGTGCCGTTACGGGCGGGAGCTCCTACGAGCAGTACTTC,CAVTGGSSYEQYF
TRBJ1-1,NA,TRBV24-1,NA,TGTGCCACCAGTGATTCTACTCGGGACACCACTGAAGCTTTCTTT,CATSDSTRDTTEAFF
TRBJ2-7,NA,TRBV27,NA,TGTGCCAGCAAGGGCGGGGGCGGCGAGCAGTACTTC,CASKGGGGEQYF
TRBJ2-1,TRBD2,TRBV27,NA,TGTGCCAGCAGTTTAGGCGGGGGGGCCTACAATGAGCAGTTCTTC,CASSLGGGAYNEQFF
TRBJ1-2,NA,TRBV10-3,few,TGTGCCATTGAGGGGGGGCACGGCTACACCTTC,CAIEGGHGYTF
TRBJ2-1,NA,TRBV18,NA,TGTGCCAGCTCACCTCCAGGGGGGCGCTCCTACAATGAGCAGTTCTTC,CASSPPGGRSYNEQFF
TRBJ1-1,TRBD1,TRBV4-2,NA,TGTGCCAGCAGCCCCGTTAAATTCGGACAGGACACTGAAGCTTTCTTT,CASSPVKFGQDTEAFF
TRBJ1-3,TRBD1,TRBV28,NA,TGTGCCAGCAGCTCACGGGACAGGGGAAACACCATATATTTT,CASSSRDRGNTIYF
TRBJ2-2,TRBD2,TRBV10-3,NA,TGTGCCATCAGGGCGGTAGCGGGAAGGACCGGGGAGCTGTTTTTT,CAIRAVAGRTGELFF
TRBJ2-1,TRBD2,TRBV5-4,NA,TGTGCCAGCAGCTTATCAGCGGGAGTTCAGAATGAGCAGTTCTTC,CASSLSAGVQNEQFF
TRBJ2-2,NA,TRBV7-3,NA,TGTGCCAGCAGCCCCGCACAGGGCGCAACCGGGGAGCTGTTTTTT,CASSPAQGATGELFF
TRBJ1-1,NA,TRBV4-2,NA,TGTGCCAGCAGCCTCTCCTTTTGGGGCGAAAACACTGAAGCTTTCTTT,CASSLSFWGENTEAFF
TRBJ2-7,TRBD2,TRBV29-1,NA,TGCAGCGTTTCCGGGGGGAACTCCTACGAGCAGTACTTC,CSVSGGNSYEQYF
TRBJ2-2,NA,TRBV24-1,NA,TGTGCCACCAGTGATTTTGGACATACCGGGGAGCTGTTTTTT,CATSDFGHTGELFF
TRBJ2-2,NA,TRBV5-1,NA,TGCGCCAGCAGCTTGAATACGGGAGTGAGCACCGGGGAGCTGTTTTTT,CASSLNTGVSTGELFF
TRBJ2-5,NA,TRBV2,NA,TGTGCCAGCAGTGCCTCTTCAACAGGTGGAGAGACCCAGTACTTC,CASSASSTGGETQYF